This is a list of T cell receptor beta chains from one sample in a study of glioma-infiltrating T cells. TCRdb used MiXCR to reprocess the multiplex PCR reads, holding one entry per CDR3 protein. Among more than 110,000 distinct CDR3 sequences listed, approximately 39% were seen once. The specimen sequenced was glioma tissue, nonneoplastic brain tissue, or PBMCs (not recorded which). The source is a human donor with low-grade glioma or glioblastoma, undergoing nonglioma brain surgery, or in good health (not recorded which). Each CDR3 is given with its conserved first and last residue. D genes are given only for firm matches. Only part of the rows carry a size: once, few, many, or a class if the clone is expanded.

J	size	D	V	DNA	CDR3
TRBJ2-7	-	TRBD2	TRBV7-2	TGTGCCAGCAGCTTAGACCCTAGCGGGAGTATCTACGAGCAGTACTTC	CASSLDPSGSIYEQYF
TRBJ2-3	-	-	TRBV4-1	TGCGCCAGCAGCCAAGGGGCGGGAATGAGCACAGATACGCAGTATTTT	CASSQGAGMSTDTQYF
TRBJ1-1	many	-	TRBV6-1	TGTGCCAGCAGCCTGGGACGGAACACTGAAGCTTTCTTT	CASSLGRNTEAFF
TRBJ2-3	-	-	TRBV27	TGTGCCAGCAGTTTATCGTCGGGGCCCGATACGCAGTATTTT	CASSLSSGPDTQYF
TRBJ2-7	few	TRBD2	TRBV6-2/TRBV6-3	TGTGCCGATGGGTCTAGCGGTACCTCCTACGAGCAGTACTTC	CADGSSGTSYEQYF
TRBJ2-7	-	TRBD1	TRBV6-1	TGTGCCACCCTCCCCCGGGACAGACCCTACGAGCAGTACTTC	CATLPRDRPYEQYF
TRBJ1-5	-	-	TRBV6-6	TGTGCCAGCAGTGAGCATAGACAGGCCTCCTTGATGGCCCAGCATTTT	CASSEHRQASLMAQHF
TRBJ2-1	-	-	TRBV2	TGTGCCAGCAGCTTCCAGGGTGGACCTTACAATGAGCAGTTCTTC	CASSFQGGPYNEQFF
TRBJ2-1	few	TRBD1	TRBV28	TGTGCCAGCAGTTCAACAGGGGAATCCTACAATGAGCAGTTCTTC	CASSSTGESYNEQFF
TRBJ2-7	-	-	TRBV15	TGTGCCACCAGCCGAGGACAAGGAGTACGAGGGCAGTACTTC	CATSRGQGVRGQYF
TRBJ1-5	few	-	TRBV6-1	TGTGCCAGCGGGAAACTGCAACAGTCAGGCAATCAGCCCCAGCATTTT	CASGKLQQSGNQPQHF
TRBJ2-2	few	TRBD2	TRBV6-5	TGTGCCAGCAGTTTTTCCGGACTAGCGGCGAACACCGGGGAGCTGTTTTTT	CASSFSGLAANTGELFF
TRBJ2-3	few	TRBD2	TRBV2	TGTGCCAGCAGTGAAAAACTAGCGGGATATGCGCAGTATTTT	CASSEKLAGYAQYF
TRBJ1-5	-	TRBD1	TRBV19	TGTGCCAGTAGTATGACAGGGGCGGTCAATCAGCCCCAGCATTTT	CASSMTGAVNQPQHF
TRBJ2-3	few	-	TRBV6-5	TGTGCCAGCAGTTACTCGACGTCAACGATTAGCACAGATACGCAGTATTTT	CASSYSTSTISTDTQYF
TRBJ2-7	-	-	TRBV4-1	TGCGCCAGCAGCCAAGATCTCACCTACGAGCAGTACTTC	CASSQDLTYEQYF
TRBJ1-1	many	-	TRBV28	TGTGCCAGCAGTTTACGGCAGGGCATCACTGAAGCTTTCTTT	CASSLRQGITEAFF
TRBJ2-7	-	TRBD2	TRBV20-1	TGCAGTGCTAGAGCTCCCGGGGGGGAAGAGCAGTACTTC	CSARAPGGEEQYF
TRBJ1-2	-	TRBD1	TRBV24-1	TGTGCCACCAGTGCCGACAGGGATGGCTACACCTTC	CATSADRDGYTF
TRBJ1-2	few	-	TRBV6-1	TGTGCCAGCAGTTTGCGGGACGGCATTTATGGCTACACCTTC	CASSLRDGIYGYTF
TRBJ1-5	-	-	TRBV2	TGTGCCAGCAGTGGTCCAGGGAGCAATCAGCCCCAGCATTTT	CASSGPGSNQPQHF
TRBJ2-3	-	-	TRBV4-1	TGCGCCAGCAGCCAAGAGGACCCCACAGATACGCAGTATTTT	CASSQEDPTDTQYF
TRBJ2-1	-	TRBD2	TRBV6-1	TGTGCCATCAGTCTAGCGGGAGGGCCTAATGAGCAGTTCTTC	CAISLAGGPNEQFF
TRBJ2-3	-	-	TRBV7-9	TGTGCCAGCAGCTTAGTCGTGACAGATACGCAGTATTTT	CASSLVVTDTQYF
TRBJ2-7	-	-	TRBV7-2	TGTGCCAGCAGCGACACAGGGACCTACGAGCAGTACTTC	CASSDTGTYEQYF
TRBJ2-3	-	TRBD2	TRBV7-2	TGTGCCACTCGAGCTAGCGGGGGCTCAGATACGCAGTATTTT	CATRASGGSDTQYF
TRBJ2-7	-	-	TRBV6-2/TRBV6-3	TGTGCCAGCCCCCGCGGCTACGAGCAGTACTTC	CASPRGYEQYF
TRBJ2-7	-	TRBD1	TRBV6-1	TGTGCCAGCAGTGAAGTGACAGGGTCCTCCTACGAGCAGTACTTC	CASSEVTGSSYEQYF
TRBJ1-2	few	-	TRBV2	TGTGCCAGCAGGTCAGGAAACTATGGCTACACCTTC	CASRSGNYGYTF
TRBJ1-2	-	-	TRBV2	TGTGCCAGCAGTGAAGGGCCTCTGAGGGGCTACACCTTC	CASSEGPLRGYTF
TRBJ2-3	-	-	TRBV28	TGTGCCAGCAGTAAGGGTACCGCCCCTCTATTCGATACGCAGTATTTT	CASSKGTAPLFDTQYF
TRBJ2-1	once	-	TRBV10-3	TGTGCCATCAGTGATCCCCGGGACAATGAGCAGTTCTTC	CAISDPRDNEQFF
TRBJ1-1	many	-	TRBV27	TGTGCCAGCAGTCCCGGGGACTCCGGCGGGAACACTGAAGCTTTCTTT	CASSPGDSGGNTEAFF
TRBJ2-3	-	-	TRBV10-3	TGTGCCATCAGTGAACTGTTGCCGAATACGCAGTATTTT	CAISELLPNTQYF
TRBJ1-5	many	TRBD1	TRBV27	TGTGCCAGCAGTGGGCAGGGGGCGAGAGGCAATCAGCCCCAGCATTTT	CASSGQGARGNQPQHF
TRBJ2-3	few	-	TRBV27	TGTGCCAGCAGTTTCTCTGACCCCTCGGATACGCAGTATTTT	CASSFSDPSDTQYF
TRBJ1-1	-	-	TRBV2	TGTGCCAGCAGTGGTTTCTCAATGGGCACTGAAGCTTTCTTT	CASSGFSMGTEAFF
TRBJ2-7	few	TRBD2	TRBV27	TGTGCCAGCAGGGGGACTAGCGGAGCTTCCTACGAGCAGTACTTC	CASRGTSGASYEQYF
TRBJ1-1	-	-	TRBV6-1	TGTGCCAGCAAAAAGGACCGGGAAAGTAAAGCTTTCTTT	CASKKDRESKAFF
TRBJ2-1	-	-	TRBV28	TGTGCCAGCAGGCGACTTGGGATGCTCAATGAGCAGTTCTTC	CASRRLGMLNEQFF
TRBJ2-3	-	TRBD2	TRBV20-1	TGCAGTGCAGACGGGACTACCATCACAGATACGCAGTATTTT	CSADGTTITDTQYF